The 20 T cell receptor beta chains presented below share a single source sample, sequenced in a study of T cells in Graves' hyperthyroidism and ophthalmopathy. It was RNA transcripts that yielded the amplified TCR beta CDR3 regions. First-round RT-PCR of the TCR CDR3 relied on the HTBI primer set. TCRdb recomputed calls from the multiplex PCR reads with MiXCR, one row per CDR3 protein. The sample contains roughly 700,000 distinct CDR3 sequences, 15% to 20% of which appear only once. Material for sequencing was blood. The receptor set was obtained from a man between 50 and 59 years old with Graves' hyperthyroidism.

As DNA, the CDR3 is TGCGCCAGCAGCTCACAAGCGGGAGTGGGCACAGATACGCAGTATTTT. Protein sequence: CASSSQAGVGTDTQYF. The genes are TRBV5-1 and TRBJ2-3, with TRBD2 matching over 8 bases. The germline V gene encodes CDR1 SGHRS and CDR2 YFSETQ. There are 16 residues in the CDR3. With V trimmed by 3 bases and J by 1 base, 7 bases remained unmatched.

The table lists this clonotype with many counts. The J gene is TRBJ2-7, the V gene TRBV2; D might be TRBD1 or TRBD2, each matching 5 bases. CDR1 and CDR2 (germline): SNHLY, FYNNEI. This CDR3 has 14 residues. V was cut by 5 bases and J by 3 bases, with 14 bases left in between. CDR3 DNA sequence: TGTGCCAGCAGTCCGAGGGACCTATACTACGAGCAGTACTTC. Its translation is CASSPRDLYYEQYF.

This clonotype was detected only a few times. The chain uses TRBV24-1 and TRBJ2-1; TRBD1 matches 10 bases. CDR3 length: 14 amino acids. V trimming: 8 bases; J trimming: 4 bases; junction bases outside the gene matches: 4. CDR1 and CDR2 from the germline V gene are KGHDR and SFDVKD. The CDR3 nucleotides are TGTGCCACCAAGGGGACAGGGGAATACAATGAGCAGTTCTTC. It codes for CATKGTGEYNEQFF.

This sequence joins TRBV14 and TRBJ2-4; 16 bases map to TRBD2. CDR3 length: 18 amino acids. With V trimmed by 4 bases and J by 5 bases, 8 bases remained unmatched. Per the germline V gene, CDR1 is SGHDN and CDR2 is FVKESK. This chain's CDR3 is CASSPGLAGGPAENIQYF. CDR3 nucleotides: TGTGCCAGCAGCCCGGGACTAGCGGGAGGGCCTGCGGAAAACATTCAGTACTTC.

This clonotype has at least ten counts. The genes are TRBV28 and TRBJ2-5, with TRBD2 as a possible D gene (6 bases). Per germline, CDR1 MDHEN and CDR2 SYDVKM. The CDR3 sequence is 14 residues long. V gave up 3 bases and J gave up 5 bases, with 13 bases separating them. CDR3: CASSLEGRVETQYF. The CDR3 DNA reads as TGTGCCAGCAGTTTGGAGGGCAGGGTGGAGACCCAGTACTTC.

This clonotype was found a few times. The CDR3 here is CASSLNWGNQPQHF. The CDR3 nucleotides are TGTGCCAGCAGCCTCAACTGGGGGAATCAGCCCCAGCATTTT. The gene calls are TRBV7-8 and TRBJ1-5; tentatively, D is TRBD1 (5 bases). V was trimmed by 5 bases and J by 4 bases, leaving 12 bases between them. The V gene's germline CDR1 is SGHVS and CDR2 FQNEAQ. The CDR3 has 14 residues.

This clonotype has a handful of counts. The chain employs TRBV7-9 and TRBJ1-4; D remains ambiguous. Germline V CDR1 and CDR2: SEHNR, FQNEAQ (reference sequence). The CDR3 runs to 14 residues. The ends were cut back, 3 bases at V and 7 bases at J, with 12 bases in the middle. CDR3 region: CASSLDTLGEKLFF. CDR3 nucleotide sequence: TGTGCCAGCAGCTTGGATACCTTGGGTGAAAAACTGTTTTTT. The full variable domain, its missing parts supplied by reference TRBV7-9 and TRBJ1-4, is DTGVSQNPRHKITKRGQNVTFRCDPISEHNRLYWYRQTLGQGPEFLTYFQNEAQLEKSRLLSDRFSAERPKGSFSTLEIQRTEQGDSAMYLCASSLDTLGEKLFFGSGTQLSVL.

This sequence joins TRBV5-1 and TRBJ1-4; TRBD1 might be the D (6 bases). CDR3 size: 15 residues. Trimming took off 4 bases at V and 0 bases at J, with 10 bases between the two ends. Germline V gene lookup returns CDR1 SGHRS and CDR2 YFSETQ. In nucleotides, the CDR3 is TGCGCCAGCAGCCAGACAGGCGCAACTAATGAAAAACTGTTTTTT. The encoded protein is CASSQTGATNEKLFF.

The CDR3 loop reads CASSPRGGGVKNIQYF. Written as DNA, the CDR3 is TGTGCCAGCAGCCCTAGGGGAGGTGGAGTCAAAAACATTCAGTACTTC. This chain uses TRBV9 with TRBJ2-4, with D tentatively TRBD2 (6 bases). This CDR3 is 16 amino acids long. Germline V lookup: CDR1 SGDLS, CDR2 YYNGEE. With 4 bases removed from V and 3 bases from J, the gap between germline ends came to 17 bases.

This clonotype came up many times. This chain links TRBV27 with TRBJ1-2; D possibly corresponds to TRBD1 (5 bases). Trimming removed 1 base at V and 2 bases at J, with 14 bases between. Germline-derived CDR1 and CDR2 are MNHEY and SMNVEV (reference sequence). The CDR3 runs to 16 residues. CDR3 sequence reads: CASSLYPSGTNYGYTF. In nucleotides, the CDR3 is TGTGCCAGCAGTTTATACCCCTCAGGGACGAACTATGGCTACACCTTC.

This chain joins TRBV4-1 and TRBJ2-3; D gene ambiguous. The CDR3 consists of 15 residues. V lost 0 bases and J 5 bases, leaving 12 bases between the germline ends. The germline V gene encodes CDR1 MGHRA and CDR2 YSYEKL. This CDR3 is CASSQDFGELDTQYF. CDR3 DNA sequence: TGCGCCAGCAGCCAAGATTTCGGAGAGTTAGATACGCAGTATTTT.

In regard to this clonotype: A much bigger clone sits one base away, suggesting this may be a read error. The V and J genes are TRBV10-3 and TRBJ2-1; 8 bases align to TRBD2. Germline CDR1 and CDR2: ENHRY and SYGVKD. The CDR3 covers 16 residues. The CDR3 sequence: CAISDLAGSSYNGQFF. The CDR3 DNA reads TGTGCCATCAGTGATCTAGCGGGTAGCTCCTACAATGGGCAGTTCTTC.

This clonotype has a count of ten or more. This chain's CDR3 is CASSSGTSGTFYNEQFF. Here the CDR3 DNA reads TGTGCCAGCAGCTCCGGGACTAGCGGCACTTTTTACAATGAGCAGTTCTTC. The chain joins TRBV11-2 to TRBJ2-1, with TRBD2 matching over 11 bases. The CDR3 consists of 17 residues. Germline V gene data show CDR1 as SGHAT and CDR2 as FQNNGV. Losses at the gene ends were 4 bases for V and 4 bases for J; bases not matched to a gene: 9.

This clonotype was detected a few times. This chain uses TRBV6-1 with TRBJ2-1; perhaps TRBD2 as D (6 bases). CDR1 and CDR2 from the germline V gene are MNHNS and SASEGT. The ends were cut back, 2 bases at V and 13 bases at J, with 15 bases in the middle. CDR3 length: 13 residues. Here the CDR3 reads CASSEQGGGGQFF. DNA for the CDR3: TGTGCCAGCAGTGAACAGGGAGGAGGTGGTCAGTTCTTC.

This clonotype was seen ten or more times. This chain uses TRBV27 with TRBJ2-1, with no clear D. Between the trimmed V and J ends, which lost 2 bases and 6 bases, there was a span of 2 bases. Germline values: CDR1 MNHEY, CDR2 SMNVEV (reference sequence). The CDR3 sequence is 11 residues long. The CDR3 coding sequence is TGTGCCAGCAGTTTACTCAATGAGCAGTTCTTC. Protein: CASSLLNEQFF.

This chain joins TRBV20-1 and TRBJ2-7, with 7 bases aligning to TRBD2. V was clipped by 6 bases and J by 5 bases; unmatched bases: 7. Germline CDR1 is DFQATT and CDR2 is SNEGSKA (reference sequence). The CDR3 loop spans 12 amino acids. CDR3 in DNA: TGCAGTGCGGGGGGGGGGGTCAACGAGCAGTACTTC. Residues: CSAGGGVNEQYF.

This clonotype was counted at least ten times. The chain is built from TRBV6-1 and TRBJ2-7, with D possibly being TRBD2 (6 bases). The CDR3 contains 15 residues. Germline assignment: CDR1 MNHNS and CDR2 SASEGT. V gave up 3 bases and J gave up 2 bases, with 14 bases separating them. CDR3 DNA sequence: TGTGCCAGCAGTGAGTCGGGAGCGACACCCTACGAGCAGTACTTC. Translating gives CASSESGATPYEQYF.

This clonotype was seen only a few times. The CDR3: CASSQVLGEAFF. The CDR3 DNA follows: TGTGCCAGCAGCCAAGTGCTCGGGGAAGCTTTCTTT. The chain carries TRBV14 and TRBJ1-1; D gene ambiguous. The germline gives CDR1 SGHDN, CDR2 FVKESK. CDR3 size: 12 residues. The V end was cut by 1 base, the J end by 8 bases, with 8 bases between.

In its sample, this clonotype was seen a few times. The CDR3 region is CASSQTDEAFF. CDR3 coding DNA: TGTGCCAGCAGCCAAACAGATGAAGCTTTCTTT. V and J are TRBV3-1 and TRBJ1-1, with unresolved D. Germline values: CDR1 LGHDT, CDR2 YNNKEL (reference sequence). The CDR3 loop spans 11 amino acids. Trimming stripped 2 bases from V and 7 bases from J, with 5 bases between.

This chain links TRBV20-1 with TRBJ2-7, with TRBD2 matching over 11 bases. V trimming: 0 bases; J trimming: 2 bases; junction bases outside the gene matches: 6. From germline, CDR1 is DFQATT and CDR2 SNEGSKA (reference sequence). The CDR3 consists of 16 residues. CDR3 in DNA: TGCAGTGCTAGAGATCTGGCTAGCGGGAGGACCTACGAGCAGTACTTC. The encoded protein is CSARDLASGRTYEQYF.